The entry that follows covers one T cell receptor (beta chain) sequence. Its cognate antigen is unknown. From germline, CDR1 is SGHVS and CDR2 FQNEAQ. This CDR3 contains 16 residues. Trimming left V 2 bases short and J 1 base short, with 12 bases between. TCRdb's copy holds only in-frame clones and misses some; the assay was immunoSEQ multiplex PCR. This table holds over 35,000 clones, 75% to 90% found once. This entry comes from a study of OX40 agonist ivuxolimab in advanced cancers. Across the whole study: The patients' treatment was ivuxolimab, an agonistic anti-OX40 (CD134) antibody. Overall study results and limits: People who partly responded at 0.1-3.0 mg/kg had some of the least clonal expansion seen. Researchers report that CD8+ T cells had, on average, more expanded clones than CD4+. Also showing low normalized T-cell clonal expansion were some of the nonresponders.

This receptor was taken from an adult with an advanced solid tumor such as melanoma, head and neck, liver or kidney cancer. This chain uses TRBV7-8 with TRBJ2-1, with a possible D match to TRBD2 (5 bases). This material consisted of CD4+ or CD8+ T cells sorted from blood, taken in a trial of the OX40 agonist ivuxolimab. CDR3 residues: CASSLMGGESYNEQFF. The CDR3 DNA sequence: TGTGCCAGCAGCTTAATGGGTGGGGAGTCCTACAATGAGCAGTTCTTC.